These 23 T cell receptor beta chains originate from one sample sequenced in a study of Ad26.COV2.S vaccination and SARS-CoV-2 variants. Treatment in this sample: some 20 received Ad26.COV2.S at low or high dose, single or two shots; several received placebo; per-sample allocation not given. Repertoires come from day 63 after the first vaccine or placebo injection. Clones were read by immunoSEQ multiplex PCR, and TCRdb kept only the in-frame ones, dropping some. The sample includes over 400,000 clones, approximately 90% of them seen just once. The material was peripheral blood, obtained in a trial of Ad26.COV2.S vaccine versus placebo. Receptors were obtained from a person aged 18 to 59 who received the Ad26.COV2.S COVID-19 vaccine or a placebo.

This rearrangement joins TRBV11-2 to TRBJ1-4; 7 bases map to TRBD1. The CDR3 is 16 amino acids. V shed 4 bases, J shed 7 bases, and the junction held 12 bases outside the gene matches. From germline, CDR1 is SGHAT and CDR2 FQNNGV. The CDR3 DNA sequence: TGTGCCAGCAGCTCCTACAGGGGAAAGGAAGGTGAAAAACTGTTTTTT. As protein: CASSSYRGKEGEKLFF. Complete variable domain (other parts from reference TRBV11-2 and TRBJ1-4): EAGVAQSPRYKIIEKRQSVAFWCNPISGHATLYWYQQILGQGPKLLIQFQNNGVVDDSQLPKDRFSAERLKGVDSTLKIQPAKLEDSAVYLCASSSYRGKEGEKLFFGSGTQLSVL.

This rearrangement joins TRBV30 to TRBJ2-7; D is unresolved. The CDR3 is 13 amino acids. Trimming left V 3 bases short and J 6 bases short, with 15 bases between. The germline V gene encodes CDR1 GTSNPN and CDR2 SVGIG (reference sequence). CDR3 nucleotide sequence: TGTGCCTGGAGACCGACGGCCAGTGGCGAGCAGTACTTC. Protein: CAWRPTASGEQYF.

The chain carries TRBV4-1 and TRBJ2-7, with D perhaps given as TRBD1 or TRBD2 (5 bases each). Germline CDR1 is MGHRA and CDR2 is YSYEKL. This CDR3 spans 16 amino acids. Deletions cut 1 base from V and 4 bases from J, with 17 bases between. The CDR3 protein is CASSQGTGYRGYEQYF. CDR3 sequence (DNA): TGCGCCAGCAGCCAAGGAACAGGCTACCGGGGTTACGAGCAGTACTTC.

This clone was recorded only once. The V call is TRBV10-1, the J call TRBJ2-1, with TRBD1 as a possible D gene (6 bases). The V gene lost 5 bases and the J gene lost 0 bases, with 11 bases spanning the gap. Germline V gene lookup returns CDR1 WNHNN and CDR2 SYGVQD (reference sequence). The CDR3 has 15 amino acids. In nucleotides, the CDR3 is TGCGCCAGCAGTTCACAGGGTGCCTCCTACAATGAGCAGTTCTTC. Protein: CASSSQGASYNEQFF.

V gene TRBV5-4 combines with J gene TRBJ1-1; TRBD1 might be the D (5 bases). The CDR3 has 13 amino acids. The germline CDR1 and CDR2 sequences are SGHNT and YYREEE (reference sequence). Deletions cut 1 base from V and 6 bases from J, with 10 bases between. CDR3 nucleotide sequence: TGTGCCAGCAGCTTGCGTAGGGGCCCTGAAGCTTTCTTT. This gives the protein CASSLRRGPEAFF.

This chain joins TRBV11-2 and TRBJ1-4; the D gene is possibly TRBD1 (6 bases). Germline V gene lookup returns CDR1 SGHAT and CDR2 FQNNGV. V was pared by 1 base and J by 0 bases, with 15 bases between. This CDR3 is 18 amino acids long. In nucleotides, the CDR3 is TGTGCCAGCAGCTTAGTAGGCAGGGGCCTTGCAACTAATGAAAAACTGTTTTTT. It yields the protein CASSLVGRGLATNEKLFF.

The V call is TRBV4-1, the J call TRBJ1-1, with unresolved D. The CDR3 totals 15 residues. Looked up from germline, CDR1 is MGHRA and CDR2 is YSYEKL. Trimming cost V 2 bases and J 0 bases, with 10 bases left between them. Here the CDR3 DNA reads TGCGCCAGCAGCCAAAACGAGGGTTTGAACACTGAAGCTTTCTTT. Its translation is CASSQNEGLNTEAFF.

The chain joins TRBV4-1 to TRBJ2-3, with 8 bases fitting TRBD1. J gave up 5 bases and V 1 base, and 8 bases lay outside the gene matches. Germline V gene lookup returns CDR1 MGHRA and CDR2 YSYEKL. CDR3 length: 16 residues. DNA for the CDR3: TGCGCCAGCAGCCAAGGACAGGGGCCCGTTCAAGATACGCAGTATTTT. The encoded protein is CASSQGQGPVQDTQYF.

This chain joins TRBV18 and TRBJ1-1; the D gene is possibly TRBD1 (5 bases). The V and J ends lost 3 bases and 1 base respectively, with 12 bases between them. Germline CDR1 and CDR2: KGHSH and LQKENI. CDR3 size: 15 residues. The DNA of the CDR3 is TGTGCCAGCTCACCTCTCACCGGGGGGAACACTGAAGCTTTCTTT. Its protein is CASSPLTGGNTEAFF.

The V and J genes are TRBV7-9 and TRBJ2-4; TRBD1 matches at 9 bases. The V segment lost 1 base and the J segment 8 bases; nucleotides outside the gene matches: 6. CDR1 and CDR2 from the germline V gene are SEHNR and FQNEAQ (reference sequence). The CDR3 consists of 15 residues. The CDR3 reads CASSLGDRVLDIQYF. The CDR3 bases are TGTGCCAGCAGCTTAGGGGACAGGGTGTTGGACATTCAGTACTTC.

The chain recombines TRBV7-2 with TRBJ1-2; D is undetermined. The CDR3 runs to 15 residues. Germline CDR1 and CDR2: SGHTA and FQGNSA. V lost 2 bases and J lost 3, with 13 bases in between. The CDR3 DNA reads TGTGCCAGCAGCTTATCTGGAGGTTCTCACTATGGCTACACCTTC. Protein: CASSLSGGSHYGYTF.

This chain joins TRBV5-4 and TRBJ1-1, with 10 bases identical to TRBD1. The V gene end was trimmed by 0 bases and the J gene end by 7 bases; junction bases not matched to a gene: 9. Germline V gives CDR1 SGHNT, CDR2 YYREEE (reference sequence). The CDR3 has 16 amino acids. CDR3 loop: CASSLVGFDRGHEAFF. The CDR3 DNA sequence: TGTGCCAGCAGCTTGGTGGGTTTTGACAGGGGGCATGAAGCTTTCTTT.

The gene calls are TRBV14 and TRBJ2-3; TRBD1 might be the D (6 bases). Germline loops: CDR1 SGHDN, CDR2 FVKESK. This CDR3 is 15 amino acids long. V lost 2 bases, J lost 5 bases, and 14 bases lay in between. The CDR3: CASSQIGQTLDTQYF. In DNA, the CDR3 is TGTGCCAGCAGCCAAATTGGACAGACTCTAGATACGCAGTATTTT.

The chain employs TRBV14 and TRBJ2-1; possible D gene TRBD1, 6 bases. The germline V gene has CDR1 SGHDN and CDR2 FVKESK. This CDR3 has 16 residues. V lost 5 bases and J lost 6, with 20 bases in between. The CDR3 sequence: CASSATAGVQSNEQFF. CDR3 nucleotide sequence: TGTGCCAGCAGCGCCACCGCAGGGGTTCAGAGCAATGAGCAGTTCTTC.

This rearrangement joins TRBV6-4 to TRBJ1-1; 8 nucleotides match TRBD1. This CDR3 has 18 amino acids. The germline V gene has CDR1 MRHNA and CDR2 SNTAGT. The junction had 12 bases not matched to a gene; V was cut back by 0 bases and J by 3 bases. The CDR3 DNA follows: TGTGCCAGCAGTGACTCGAAACGGGGCAGGGGGCTTCACACTGAAGCTTTCTTT. Protein sequence: CASSDSKRGRGLHTEAFF.

This chain uses TRBV5-4 with TRBJ2-6; D is perhaps TRBD1 or TRBD2 (6 bases each). V was shortened by 2 bases and J by 3 bases, with 12 bases between the two germline ends. This CDR3 comprises 16 residues. Per the germline V gene, CDR1 is SGHNT and CDR2 is YYREEE (reference sequence). CDR3 sequence (DNA): TGTGCCAGCAGCTTCCGGGGGCGGGTTGGGGCCAACGTCCTGACTTTC. It encodes CASSFRGRVGANVLTF.

Note on this clone: Other DNA sequences in the same sample also yield this CDR3. V usage is TRBV5-1 and J usage is TRBJ1-2; TRBD1 might be the D (6 bases). The CDR3 consists of 14 residues. The germline gives CDR1 SGHRS, CDR2 YFSETQ. V was clipped by 4 bases and J by 2 bases, with 12 bases between them. This CDR3 is CASSRQEPNYGYTF. CDR3 DNA: TGCGCCAGCAGCAGACAGGAGCCCAACTATGGCTACACCTTC.

This clone has a single count. The chain employs TRBV6-5 and TRBJ2-3; 11 bases are shared with TRBD2. The V and J ends lost 6 bases and 4 bases, in that order; junction bases with no gene match: 6. Germline V gene sequence: CDR1 MNHEY, CDR2 SVGAGI. The CDR3 sequence is 15 residues long. CDR3 bases: TGTGCCAGCAGGGGGTTGACTAGCGGGGCAGATACGCAGTATTTT. Translated: CASRGLTSGADTQYF.

Only one count was recorded for this clone. V gene TRBV25-1 combines with J gene TRBJ2-2, with 9 bases fitting TRBD2. From germline, CDR1 is MGHDK and CDR2 SYGVNS. The CDR3 runs 16 residues. J was trimmed by 6 bases and V by 8 bases; bases with no gene match: 13. CDR3 in DNA: TGTGCCAGCCGCCCTCGGGGCGGGGGGGCGTCCGGGGAGCTGTTTTTT. It translates to CASRPRGGGASGELFF.

The chain joins TRBV12-5 to TRBJ1-1; D remains unclear. V lost 7 bases, J lost 1 base, and 16 bases lay in between. Germline V gene lookup returns CDR1 LGHNT and CDR2 FRNRAP. The CDR3 loop spans 15 amino acids. The CDR3 DNA sequence: TGTGCTAGTGCCCCGGGGAAGCCGGCGAACACTGAAGCTTTCTTT. Protein sequence: CASAPGKPANTEAFF.

V usage is TRBV30 and J usage is TRBJ1-1; TRBD1 matches 7 bases. V gave up 1 base and J gave up 4 bases; unmatched junction bases: 9. The germline V gene encodes CDR1 GTSNPN and CDR2 SVGIG (reference sequence). The CDR3 is 15 amino acids. The CDR3: CAWSATGHLGTEAFF. DNA for the CDR3: TGTGCCTGGAGTGCGACAGGGCATCTGGGCACTGAAGCTTTCTTT.

This clone was observed once. The chain combines TRBV6-5 with TRBJ2-7, with D tentatively TRBD1 (6 bases). Trimming stripped 0 bases from V and 2 bases from J, with 11 bases between. The CDR3 extends over 15 amino acids. Looked up from germline, CDR1 is MNHEY and CDR2 is SVGAGI. CDR3 amino acids: CASSYSGRGPYEQYF. In DNA, the CDR3 is TGTGCCAGCAGTTACTCGGGCAGGGGACCCTACGAGCAGTACTTC.

This sequence joins TRBV6-2 or TRBV6-3 and TRBJ2-5, with 8 bases aligning to TRBD2. This CDR3 spans 15 amino acids. Germline-derived CDR1 and CDR2 are MNHEY and SVGEGT. The V gene end was trimmed by 6 bases and the J gene end by 4 bases; junction bases not matched to a gene: 10. As DNA, the CDR3 is TGTGCCAGCAGATACCAGAGCAGCGGGGGAGAGACCCAGTACTTC. It is translated as CASRYQSSGGETQYF.